These 29 T cell receptor beta chains originate from one sample sequenced in a study of T cells in Graves' hyperthyroidism and ophthalmopathy. Using RNA transcripts as the source, TCR beta CDR3 regions were amplified. The HTBI primer set was used in a first-round RT-PCR of the TCR CDR3. Via MiXCR, TCRdb re-called the multiplex PCR reads, giving one row per CDR3 protein. This table has 450,000 to 500,000 distinct CDR3 sequences, under 25% appearing once. The sequencing input was blood. The receptors derive from an older woman with Graves' ophthalmopathy.

At least ten counts were recorded for this clonotype. V and J are TRBV20-1 and TRBJ2-5; D not certain. Trimming took off 4 bases at V and 4 bases at J, with 10 bases between the two ends. This CDR3 is 12 amino acids long. CDR1 is DFQATT, CDR2 SNEGSKA, per germline (reference sequence). The CDR3 sequence is CSANSVGETQYF. In DNA, the CDR3 is TGCAGTGCTAATTCCGTCGGAGAGACCCAGTACTTC.

J is TRBJ2-1 and V is TRBV18, with D perhaps TRBD2 (5 bases). Trimming left V 6 bases short and J 2 bases short, with 17 bases between. Germline V gene data show CDR1 as KGHSH and CDR2 as LQKENI. The CDR3 consists of 16 residues. CDR3 in DNA: TGTGCCAGCTCCCCTATTTTTGGGAGCCCCTACAATGAGCAGTTCTTC. Amino acid sequence: CASSPIFGSPYNEQFF.

This clonotype was counted only a few times. The CDR3 nucleotides are TGTGCCATCAGACCGACTAGCGGGAGTGGCACAGATACGCAGTATTTT. As protein: CAIRPTSGSGTDTQYF. The chain links TRBV10-3 to TRBJ2-3; the match to TRBD2 covers 12 bases. Germline V gene lookup returns CDR1 ENHRY and CDR2 SYGVKD. The CDR3 consists of 16 residues. Losses at the gene ends were 6 bases for V and 1 base for J; bases not matched to a gene: 5.

This rearrangement joins TRBV28 to TRBJ2-7; TRBD1 matches 9 bases. The germline gives CDR1 MDHEN, CDR2 SYDVKM. Trimming removed 4 bases from V and 5 bases from J; junction bases left unmatched: 6. The CDR3 is made up of 14 amino acids. The CDR3 here is CASSSAGQGNEQYF. CDR3 sequence (DNA): TGTGCCAGCAGTTCCGCGGGACAGGGCAACGAGCAGTACTTC.

This clonotype was seen more than once but under ten times. The chain combines TRBV7-2 with TRBJ1-2, with 11 bases aligning to TRBD1. From germline, CDR1 is SGHTA and CDR2 FQGNSA. The CDR3 runs to 15 residues. Unmatched junction bases numbered 5, after V lost 1 base and J lost 7 bases. Written as DNA, the CDR3 is TGTGCCAGCAGCTTAGACGGGACAGGGGGTTCTGGCTACACCTTC. This translates into CASSLDGTGGSGYTF.

This clonotype has at least ten counts. The chain recombines TRBV15 with TRBJ2-1, with D unresolved. This CDR3 is 14 amino acids long. Germline V gene sequence: CDR1 LNHNV, CDR2 YYDKDF (reference sequence). V was cut by 6 bases and J by 0 bases, with 9 bases left in between. In nucleotides, the CDR3 is TGTGCCACCAGAAACGGTTACTCCTACAATGAGCAGTTCTTC. Translated: CATRNGYSYNEQFF.

This clonotype was seen repeatedly, ten times or more. The chain joins TRBV28 to TRBJ1-2, with a possible D match to TRBD1 (5 bases). Trimming stripped 3 bases from V and 11 bases from J, with 13 bases between. Looked up from germline, CDR1 is MDHEN and CDR2 is SYDVKM. The CDR3 extends over 12 amino acids. The CDR3 DNA follows: TGTGCCAGCAGTTTGCCAGGGTTTCCGTACACCTTC. Translated: CASSLPGFPYTF.

This clonotype showed up just a few times. For the CDR3, the DNA is TGTGCCAGCAGGTGGGGACGGTCGACTAGCGGGGCCCACTACGAGCAGTACTTC. Protein sequence: CASRWGRSTSGAHYEQYF. This chain connects TRBV2 to TRBJ2-7; 11 bases match TRBD2. The V segment lost 6 bases and the J segment 3 bases; nucleotides outside the gene matches: 16. Per germline, CDR1 SNHLY and CDR2 FYNNEI. This CDR3 comprises 18 residues.

This clonotype has just a few counts. The chain is built from TRBV7-6 and TRBJ2-3; TRBD2 aligns across 8 bases. Germline CDR1 is SGHVS and CDR2 is FNYEAQ. CDR3 size: 16 residues. V shed 3 bases and J 4 bases; nucleotides not matched to a gene: 9. CDR3 residues: CASSFPGLDTSDTQYF. The CDR3 coding sequence is TGTGCCAGCAGCTTCCCGGGACTAGATACTTCAGATACGCAGTATTTT.

This sequence joins TRBV11-2 and TRBJ2-2; perhaps TRBD1 as D (6 bases). Trimming pared 0 bases from V and 1 base from J, leaving 15 bases between. There are 18 residues in the CDR3. Germline CDR1 SGHAT, CDR2 FQNNGV. CDR3 bases: TGTGCCAGCAGCTTAGATCCTAGGACAGTTATGAACACCGGGGAGCTGTTTTTT. Translated, it gives CASSLDPRTVMNTGELFF. Full variable domain (remainder filled in from reference TRBV11-2 and TRBJ2-2): EAGVAQSPRYKIIEKRQSVAFWCNPISGHATLYWYQQILGQGPKLLIQFQNNGVVDDSQLPKDRFSAERLKGVDSTLKIQPAKLEDSAVYLCASSLDPRTVMNTGELFFGEGSRLTVL.

This clonotype was detected ten times or more. V usage is TRBV3-1 and J usage is TRBJ1-4; D gene unclear. Trimming took off 0 bases at V and 8 bases at J, with 16 bases between the two ends. This CDR3 has 16 residues. Germline CDR1 is LGHDT and CDR2 is YNNKEL (reference sequence). DNA for the CDR3: TGTGCCAGCAGCCAAGAAGGTGGGGTTGAGCGGGAAAAACTGTTTTTT. Translation gives CASSQEGGVEREKLFF.

This clonotype was seen at least ten times. For the CDR3, the DNA is TGTGCCAGCAGTGATGGCAGCTATCAGCCCCAGCATTTT. It specifies CASSDGSYQPQHF. The rearrangement joins TRBV2 to TRBJ1-5, with D uncertain. Germline lookup yields CDR1 SNHLY and CDR2 FYNNEI. V was shortened by 3 bases and J by 5 bases, with 8 bases between the two germline ends. The CDR3 is 13 residues long.

The chain is built from TRBV5-1 and TRBJ1-1; possibly TRBD1 for D (5 bases). Germline CDR1 and CDR2: SGHRS and YFSETQ. V lost 4 bases to trimming and J lost 11 bases, with 21 bases between them. The CDR3 runs to 14 residues. CDR3 sequence reads: CASSPNGQGTGAFF. In DNA, the CDR3 is TGCGCCAGCAGCCCGAATGGACAAGGAACGGGGGCTTTCTTT. Filled out from reference TRBV5-1 and TRBJ1-1, the complete variable domain reads KAGVTQTPRYLIKTRGQQVTLSCSPISGHRSVSWYQQTPGQGLQFLFEYFSETQRNKGNFPGRFSGRQFSNSRSEMNVSTLELGDSALYLCASSPNGQGTGAFFGQGTRLTVV.

This clonotype occurred a few times. The chain employs TRBV2 and TRBJ2-7; 11 bases are shared with TRBD1. Trimming removed 8 bases from V and 5 bases from J; junction bases left unmatched: 2. The germline CDR1 and CDR2 sequences are SNHLY and FYNNEI. This CDR3 is built from 12 residues. The CDR3 protein is CASGTGGHEQYF. The CDR3 bases are TGTGCCAGCGGGACAGGGGGGCACGAGCAGTACTTC.

This clonotype was observed a few times. This chain links TRBV25-1 with TRBJ1-1, with TRBD1 identical over 7 bases. Germline CDR1 reads MGHDK; CDR2 reads SYGVNS. The CDR3 totals 14 residues. V trimming: 6 bases; J trimming: 2 bases; junction bases outside the gene matches: 6. The DNA of the CDR3 is TGTGCCAGCAGAGAGACAGGGAGAAACACTGAAGCTTTCTTT. Translating gives CASRETGRNTEAFF.

The V and J genes are TRBV20-1 and TRBJ2-3; D unresolved. The germline gives CDR1 DFQATT, CDR2 SNEGSKA (reference sequence). V shed 4 bases and J shed 3 bases, with 11 bases lying between them. The length of the CDR3 is 13 residues. CDR3 amino acids: CSATQTLTDTQYF. The CDR3 region has the DNA TGCAGTGCTACCCAGACTTTAACAGATACGCAGTATTTT.

A few counts support this clonotype. This chain links TRBV9 with TRBJ2-5, with TRBD2 matching 10 bases. Trimming removed 0 bases from V and 6 bases from J; junction bases left unmatched: 5. This CDR3 region has 15 residues. CDR1 and CDR2 from the germline V gene are SGDLS and YYNGEE. CDR3 sequence: CASSVGAGGGQTQYF. The CDR3 bases are TGTGCCAGCAGCGTAGGAGCGGGAGGGGGACAGACCCAGTACTTC.

This chain uses TRBV6-5 with TRBJ1-3; a possible D gene is TRBD1 (6 bases). Trimming stripped 1 base from V and 2 bases from J, with 9 bases between. Germline CDR1 is MNHEY and CDR2 is SVGAGI. CDR3 length: 15 residues. CDR3 sequence: CASSYYRGPGNTIYF. DNA for the CDR3: TGTGCCAGCAGTTACTACCGGGGGCCTGGAAACACCATATATTTT.

This clonotype was detected only a few times. The genes are TRBV20-1 and TRBJ2-7, with D perhaps TRBD1 (6 bases). The CDR3 totals 13 residues. V shed 0 bases and J shed 6 bases, with 12 bases lying between them. Germline CDR1 is DFQATT and CDR2 is SNEGSKA (reference sequence). This CDR3 is CSARDPNRAEQYF. CDR3 sequence (DNA): TGCAGTGCTAGAGACCCGAACAGGGCCGAGCAGTACTTC.

The gene calls are TRBV7-9 and TRBJ2-1, with 12 positions matching TRBD2. Trimming took 2 bases from V and 7 from J; bases not matched to a gene: 9. Germline V lookup: CDR1 SEHNR, CDR2 FQNEAQ (reference sequence). The CDR3 consists of 17 residues. CDR3 sequence (DNA): TGTGCCAGCAGCTTATTTCCGCGACTAGCGGGAGAGAATGAGCAGTTCTTC. Encoded protein: CASSLFPRLAGENEQFF.

This clonotype was found many times. The chain uses TRBV12-3 or TRBV12-4 and TRBJ1-1; D is unresolved. Trimming stripped 0 bases from V and 1 base from J, with 3 bases between. The length of the CDR3 is 13 residues. CDR3 sequence: CASSLARNTEAFF. The DNA of the CDR3 is TGTGCCAGCAGTTTAGCCCGGAACACTGAAGCTTTCTTT.

The genes are TRBV20-1 and TRBJ2-7, with D perhaps TRBD2 (6 bases). V was pared by 1 base and J by 0 bases, with 10 bases between. Per the germline V gene, CDR1 is DFQATT and CDR2 is SNEGSKA (reference sequence). This CDR3 spans 14 amino acids. CDR3 nucleotides: TGCAGTGCTAGAGGGCTAGCGAACTCCTACGAGCAGTACTTC. Amino acid sequence: CSARGLANSYEQYF.

The rearrangement joins TRBV3-1 to TRBJ1-2; unclear D gene. Germline CDR1 and CDR2: LGHDT and YNNKEL (reference sequence). The germline V and J ends were trimmed by 10 bases and 4 bases, with 16 bases remaining between them. CDR3 length: 13 residues. The CDR3 loop reads CAIRPEALYGYTF. DNA for the CDR3: TGTGCCATCAGGCCAGAAGCCCTCTATGGCTACACCTTC.

This chain joins TRBV4-1 and TRBJ2-5; 8 nucleotides match TRBD2. Germline trimming cut 1 base from V and 3 bases from J; bases unmatched to any gene: 16. The CDR3 totals 19 residues. The germline V gene encodes CDR1 MGHRA and CDR2 YSYEKL. The DNA for the CDR3 is TGCGCCAGCAGCCAAGTTCCGTCAAGCGGGAGTGCGACTAAAGAGACCCAGTACTTC. Translated, it gives CASSQVPSSGSATKETQYF.

The rearrangement joins TRBV3-1 to TRBJ2-1; a possible D gene is TRBD2 (5 bases). The CDR3 consists of 13 residues. Germline loops: CDR1 LGHDT, CDR2 YNNKEL (reference sequence). V was clipped by 0 bases and J by 15 bases, with 15 bases between them. The CDR3 bases are TGTGCCAGCAGCCAAGATTGGAGCGGACCCGTGTTCTTC. Protein: CASSQDWSGPVFF.

This clonotype was observed many times. V gene TRBV12-3 or TRBV12-4 combines with J gene TRBJ1-2, with no clear D. The CDR3 consists of 13 residues. V was clipped by 1 base and J by 3 bases, with 6 bases between them. CDR3 loop: CASSLGFHYGYTF. The CDR3 region has the DNA TGTGCCAGCAGTTTAGGGTTCCACTATGGCTACACCTTC.

V gene TRBV18 combines with J gene TRBJ2-7; the D is unclear. CDR1 KGHSH and CDR2 LQKENI come from the germline V gene. V lost 3 bases, J lost 2 bases, and 5 bases lay in between. CDR3 length: 12 amino acids. In DNA form, the CDR3 reads TGTGCCAGCTCACCTCCCCCCTACGAGCAGTACTTC. This translates into CASSPPPYEQYF.

The chain combines TRBV2 with TRBJ1-4; perhaps TRBD1 as D (5 bases). V lost 3 bases and J 8 bases, leaving 16 bases between the germline ends. The CDR3 runs 15 residues. CDR1 is SNHLY and CDR2 is FYNNEI in the germline V gene. CDR3 coding DNA: TGTGCCAGCAGTGACCAGACAGTGAGGGCAGAAAAACTGTTTTTT. Encoded protein: CASSDQTVRAEKLFF.

This clonotype was counted between two and nine times. The V call is TRBV2, the J call TRBJ2-3, with a possible D match to TRBD2 (6 bases). This CDR3 contains 14 residues. Trimming removed 8 bases from V and 0 bases from J, with 12 bases in between. Germline assignment: CDR1 SNHLY and CDR2 FYNNEI. CDR3 sequence: CASLGGHSTDTQYF. The CDR3 DNA is TGTGCCAGCTTAGGAGGGCATAGCACAGATACGCAGTATTTT.